Described below is a single T cell receptor beta chain sequence and its context. Its antigen is undetermined. The sample belongs to a study of T-cell memory formation after mild COVID-19. The length of the CDR3 is 15 residues. V was shortened by 2 bases and J by 0 bases, with 8 bases between the two germline ends. Looked up from germline, CDR1 is SGHVS and CDR2 is FQNEAQ. Regarding the study as a whole: The pre-infection memory compartment contained some responding clones, suggesting cross-reactive memory joined.

Libraries for TCRalpha and TCRbeta carried sample barcodes and unique molecular identifiers via 5'RACE. Each CDR3 protein gets one entry after TCRdb re-called the 5' RACE reads with MiXCR. The sample contains more than 350,000 distinct CDR3 sequences, around 20% of which appear only once. Sequenced sample: PBMCs or a T cell subset sorted from them (not recorded which). The sequence was obtained from an adult woman who had mild COVID-19 (a few samples of this study predate the infection). Cell type and time point are not known. The chain carries TRBV7-8 and TRBJ2-1; no firm D call. This CDR3 reads CASSLQPSSYNEQFF. CDR3 DNA sequence: TGTGCCAGCAGCTTACAACCGAGCTCCTACAATGAGCAGTTCTTC.